The entry below gives a single T cell receptor (beta chain) sequence along with its context. This clone was picked up a small number of times. It lacks a known antigen. No quality values exist for individual bases; no much larger clone is one base distant. The data belong to a study of cytomegalovirus exposure and HLA in healthy donors (dated by TCRdb to about 2017). Context from the whole study: According to a later analysis, the 120 or so validation repertoires were produced on the same platform as the 700 or so repertoires of the first cohort. The study was designed to test whether signatures of past pathogen exposure could be identified by cataloging public T cell receptors. Along with the approximately 650-subject first cohort, a separate validation cohort of roughly 110 different subjects was used. The study combined high-throughput TCR immunosequencing, statistical association of individual TCRs with disease status, and machine learning to predict cytomegalovirus infection status.

The donors were included in the validation cohort of 120 subjects, a group kept apart from the approximately 650-subject first cohort. Libraries were prepared through the immunoSEQ multiplex PCR assay. Concerning the study's data processing: To diagnose cytomegalovirus status from the catalog of TCR beta chain sequences, a statistical classification framework was built. TCRdb limited this immuneACCESS table to in-frame rearrangements with V and J called. A share of clones is missing; checked studies link under half to unresolved V genes, and the rest is unexplained. Clonal size and the V and J genes are those of that table, whereas D and trimming came from the DNA. In this sample the table shows 150,000 to 200,000 clones, around 84% of which occur a single time. 16% of the sample goes to the ten largest clones. V and J lose 7 bases and 0 bases, and a span of 10 bases separates them. CDR1 GTSNPN and CDR2 SVGIG are derived from the germline V gene (reference sequence). Counted from cysteine to phenylalanine, this CDR3 has 14 amino acids. The kept DNA is CDR3 alone, 42 bases in frame from the first base.

Points the paper makes about the study in general: Three of the identified cytomegalovirus-associated TCR beta chains were confirmed in vitro to be specific for cytomegalovirus antigens. The study gave a list of 150 to 200 TCR beta chains associated with cytomegalovirus. The classifier was reported to diagnose cytomegalovirus status with high specificity and sensitivity in both the original and validation cohorts. It was suggested by the authors that the approach could potentially be generalized to other disease states and immunological phenotypes. Most TCR sequences were observed very rarely across donors, whereas some public TCRs were present in many individuals. A later analysis lacked HLA typing for the validation cohort, so it scored co-occurrence in that cohort across all 110 or so repertoires. A later analysis found that TCRs clustered in the first cohort also tended to co-occur in the 120 or so validation repertoires, with approximately 93% of cluster scores above 0.

The TCR originated in a man younger than 35 in good health and CMV-seropositive. Recombination linked TRBV30 to TRBJ2-6; too little of a D gene remains to name it. The sequenced sample consisted of PBMCs. In nucleotides, the sequence is TGTGCCTCCTCCGGTTCCTCTGGGGCCAACGTCCTGACTTTC. It translates to CASSGSSGANVLTF.